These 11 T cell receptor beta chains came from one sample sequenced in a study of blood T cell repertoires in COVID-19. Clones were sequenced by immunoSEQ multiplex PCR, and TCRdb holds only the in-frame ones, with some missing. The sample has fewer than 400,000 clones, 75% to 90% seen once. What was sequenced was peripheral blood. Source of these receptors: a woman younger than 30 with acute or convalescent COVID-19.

This CDR3 reads CASSPSWDRQETQYF. The CDR3 DNA reads TGTGCCAGCTCACCATCTTGGGACAGACAAGAGACCCAGTACTTC. V is TRBV18 and J is TRBJ2-5, with 7 bases aligning to TRBD1. J was trimmed by 2 bases and V by 2 bases; bases with no gene match: 5. Germline values: CDR1 KGHSH, CDR2 LQKENI. This CDR3 has 15 residues.

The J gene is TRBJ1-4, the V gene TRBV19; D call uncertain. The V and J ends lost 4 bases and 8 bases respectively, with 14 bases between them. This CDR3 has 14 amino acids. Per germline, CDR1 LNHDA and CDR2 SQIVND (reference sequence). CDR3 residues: CASSSGRNGEKLFF. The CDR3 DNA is TGTGCCAGTAGTAGCGGAAGAAACGGGGAAAAACTGTTTTTT.

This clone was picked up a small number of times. CDR3 nucleotides: TGTGCCAGCAGTTTGGGACTCCCAGATACGCAGTATTTT. Protein: CASSLGLPDTQYF. The genes are TRBV27 and TRBJ2-3; perhaps TRBD2 as D (6 bases). CDR1 is MNHEY, CDR2 SMNVEV, per germline (reference sequence). Between the trimmed V and J ends, which lost 3 bases and 4 bases, there was a span of 8 bases. The CDR3 has 13 amino acids.

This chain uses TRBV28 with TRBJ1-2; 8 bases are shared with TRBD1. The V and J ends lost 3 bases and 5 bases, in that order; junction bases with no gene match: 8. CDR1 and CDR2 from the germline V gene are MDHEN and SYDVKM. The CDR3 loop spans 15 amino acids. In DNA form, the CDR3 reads TGTGCCAGCAGTTTCACCCAGGGGGCCTCGTATGGCTACACCTTC. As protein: CASSFTQGASYGYTF.

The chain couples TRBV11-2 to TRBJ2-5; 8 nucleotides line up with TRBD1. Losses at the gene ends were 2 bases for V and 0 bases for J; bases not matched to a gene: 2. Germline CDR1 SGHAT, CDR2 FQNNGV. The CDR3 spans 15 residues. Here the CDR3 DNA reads TGTGCCAGCAGCTTAACAGGGGGAAACCAAGAGACCCAGTACTTC. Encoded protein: CASSLTGGNQETQYF. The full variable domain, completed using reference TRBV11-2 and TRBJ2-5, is EAGVAQSPRYKIIEKRQSVAFWCNPISGHATLYWYQQILGQGPKLLIQFQNNGVVDDSQLPKDRFSAERLKGVDSTLKIQPAKLEDSAVYLCASSLTGGNQETQYFGPGTRLLVL.

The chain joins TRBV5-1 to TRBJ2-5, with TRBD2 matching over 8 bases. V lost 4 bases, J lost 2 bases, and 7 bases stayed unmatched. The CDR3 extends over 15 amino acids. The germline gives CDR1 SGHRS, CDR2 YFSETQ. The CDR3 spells CASSDLRGGQETQYF. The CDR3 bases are TGCGCCAGCAGCGATCTTCGGGGGGGACAAGAGACCCAGTACTTC.

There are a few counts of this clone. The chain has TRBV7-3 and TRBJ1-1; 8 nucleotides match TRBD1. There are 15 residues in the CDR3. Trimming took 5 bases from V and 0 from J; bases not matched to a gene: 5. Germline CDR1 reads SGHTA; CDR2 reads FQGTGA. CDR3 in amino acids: CASSAMTGVNTEAFF. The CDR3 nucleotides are TGTGCCAGCAGCGCAATGACAGGGGTGAACACTGAAGCTTTCTTT.

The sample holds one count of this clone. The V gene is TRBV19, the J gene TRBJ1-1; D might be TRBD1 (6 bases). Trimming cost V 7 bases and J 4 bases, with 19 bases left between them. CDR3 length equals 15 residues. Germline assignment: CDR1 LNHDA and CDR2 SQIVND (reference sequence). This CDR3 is CASTREPQGSTEAFF. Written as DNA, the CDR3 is TGTGCCAGTACCCGCGAACCCCAGGGGAGCACTGAAGCTTTCTTT.

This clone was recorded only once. The CDR3 is CAWSSLAGGPYEQYF. CDR3 DNA: TGTGCCTGGAGTTCACTAGCGGGGGGGCCCTACGAGCAGTACTTC. The J gene is TRBJ2-7, the V gene TRBV30; 13 bases are shared with TRBD2. Germline values: CDR1 GTSNPN, CDR2 SVGIG (reference sequence). The CDR3 length is 15 residues. The V gene end was trimmed by 2 bases and the J gene end by 2 bases; junction bases not matched to a gene: 3.

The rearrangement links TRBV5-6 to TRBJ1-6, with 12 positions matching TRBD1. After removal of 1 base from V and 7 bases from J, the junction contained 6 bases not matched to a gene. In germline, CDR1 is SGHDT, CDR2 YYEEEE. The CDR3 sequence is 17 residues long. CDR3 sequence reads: CASSLLGQGAENSPLHF. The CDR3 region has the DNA TGTGCCAGCAGCTTGCTGGGACAGGGGGCCGAAAATTCACCCCTCCACTTT.

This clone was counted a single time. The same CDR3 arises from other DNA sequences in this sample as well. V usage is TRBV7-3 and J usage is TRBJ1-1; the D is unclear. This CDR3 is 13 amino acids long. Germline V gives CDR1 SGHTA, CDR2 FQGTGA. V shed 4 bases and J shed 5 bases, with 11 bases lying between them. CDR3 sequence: CASSSQEGTEAFF. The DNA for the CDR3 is TGTGCCAGCAGCTCCCAGGAGGGAACTGAAGCTTTCTTT.